This T cell receptor (beta chain) was documented in a study of T cells after yellow fever vaccination. Study results and caveats: Contamination by abundant bulk-population clonotypes could be present in FACS-sorted repertoires. Reappearing after the booster were most of the clones from primary vaccination (96% CD4, approximately 88% CD8).

This clonotype appeared many times. What it recognizes is unknown. A 5'RACE template-switching step, the method used to make TCR cDNA, added a universal primer site and UMIs. TCRdb recomputed calls from the 5' RACE reads with MiXCR, one row per CDR3 protein. The top ten hold 2.5% to 3% of the sample, which has roughly 150,000 distinct CDR3 sequences, 6% to 7.5% seen once. There are 14 residues in the CDR3. Trimming shortened V by 2 bases and J by 2 bases, and 8 bases separated the two germline ends. Germline assignment: CDR1 SGHTA and CDR2 FQGNSA. The chain carries TRBV7-2 and TRBJ2-3; a possible D gene is TRBD1 (6 bases). The sequence derives from a man aged 18 to 29 who received the YFV17D yellow fever vaccine. This specimen was CD4+ T cells sorted from PBMCs, taken 4 to 6 days after the first yellow fever vaccination. The CDR3 coding sequence is TGTGCCAGCAGCTTAATGGGGGCCACAGATACGCAGTATTTT. It codes for CASSLMGATDTQYF.